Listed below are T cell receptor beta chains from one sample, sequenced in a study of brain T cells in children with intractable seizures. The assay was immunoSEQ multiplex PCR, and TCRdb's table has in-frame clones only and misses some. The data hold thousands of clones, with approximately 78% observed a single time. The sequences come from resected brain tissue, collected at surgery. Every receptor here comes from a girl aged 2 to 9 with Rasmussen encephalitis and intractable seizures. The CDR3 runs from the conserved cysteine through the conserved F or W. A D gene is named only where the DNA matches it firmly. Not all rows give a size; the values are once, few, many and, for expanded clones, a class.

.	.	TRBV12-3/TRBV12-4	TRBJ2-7	TGTGCCAGCAGTCCAACCAAATACGAGCAGTACTTC	CASSPTKYEQYF
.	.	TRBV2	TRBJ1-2	TGTGCCAGCAGTTGGGACGGCTATAACTATGGCTACACCTTC	CASSWDGYNYGYTF
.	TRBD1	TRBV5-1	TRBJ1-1	TGCGCCAGCAGCCGACTTTTGACAGGGGGGGCTGAAGCTTTCTTT	CASSRLLTGGAEAFF
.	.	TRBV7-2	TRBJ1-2	TGTGCCAGCAGCTCCTACTCTCTGGAGTATGGCTACACCTTC	CASSSYSLEYGYTF
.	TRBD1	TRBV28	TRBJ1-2	TGTGCCAGCAGTACCCCGGACAGGAAGAACTATGGCTACACCTTC	CASSTPDRKNYGYTF
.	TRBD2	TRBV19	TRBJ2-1	TGTGCCAGTAGTTTCGGGACTAGCGGGGGGGGCAATGAGCAGTTCTTC	CASSFGTSGGGNEQFF
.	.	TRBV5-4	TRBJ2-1	TGTGCCAGCAGCTTGGGGTTCAATGAGCAGTTCTTC	CASSLGFNEQFF
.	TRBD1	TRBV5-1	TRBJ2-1	TGCGCCAGCAGCTCGGGACAGGGAGATAACAATGAGCAGTTCTTC	CASSSGQGDNNEQFF
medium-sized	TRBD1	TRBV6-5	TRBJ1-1	TGTGCCAGCAGTCCAGGGGGCTTGAGGAACACTGAAGCTTTCTTT	CASSPGGLRNTEAFF
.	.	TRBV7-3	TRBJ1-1	TGTGCCAGCAGCGCGGGGGGTCCTGAAGCTTTCTTT	CASSAGGPEAFF
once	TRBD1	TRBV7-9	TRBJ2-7	TGTGCCAGCAGCTTCGTGACAGGGTTCGAGCAGTACTTC	CASSFVTGFEQYF
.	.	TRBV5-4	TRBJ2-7	TGTGCCAGCAGCTTGGGTGGGGCGTCAGCCTACGAGCAGTACTTC	CASSLGGASAYEQYF
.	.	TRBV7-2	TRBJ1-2	TGTGCCAGCAGCTTAAGGGGCTATTATGGCTACACCTTC	CASSLRGYYGYTF
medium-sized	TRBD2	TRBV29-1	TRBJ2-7	TGCAGCGTTGAGGGACTACCTTCCTACGAGCAGTACTTC	CSVEGLPSYEQYF
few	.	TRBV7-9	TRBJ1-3	TGTGCCAGCAGCTTATACTCCAGTACGGGAAACACCATATATTTT	CASSLYSSTGNTIYF
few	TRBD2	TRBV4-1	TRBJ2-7	TGCGCCAGCAGCCAAGAGAGCGGGGACTACTACGAGCAGTACTTC	CASSQESGDYYEQYF
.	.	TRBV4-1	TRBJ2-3	TGCGCCAGCAGCCACAGGTCGGGAGAGGGGTCAGATACGCAGTATTTT	CASSHRSGEGSDTQYF
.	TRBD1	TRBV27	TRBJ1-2	TGTGCCAGCAGGGGACAGGGACAAGGGTATGGCTACACCTTC	CASRGQGQGYGYTF
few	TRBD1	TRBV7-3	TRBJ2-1	TGTGCCAGCAGCGTCGGGACAGGGACTTACAATGAGCAGTTCTTC	CASSVGTGTYNEQFF
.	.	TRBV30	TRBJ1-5	TGTGCCTGGAGGTCTCAGGCTAGCAATCAGCCCCAGCATTTT	CAWRSQASNQPQHF
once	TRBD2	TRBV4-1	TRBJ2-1	TGCGCCAGCAGGACAGTAGCGGGAGGGTTAGAGACCATCTACAATGAGCAGTTCTTC	CASRTVAGGLETIYNEQFF
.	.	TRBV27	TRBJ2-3	TGTGCCAGCAGAGCTCCGGGTCCAGATACGCAGTATTTT	CASRAPGPDTQYF
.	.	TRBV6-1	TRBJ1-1	TGTGCCAGCAGTGAATTGGGCGAGAATTCCGAAGCTTTCTTT	CASSELGENSEAFF
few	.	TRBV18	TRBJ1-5	TGTGCCAGCTCACCATTTCCGGTATGGAGCAATCAGCCCCAGCATTTT	CASSPFPVWSNQPQHF
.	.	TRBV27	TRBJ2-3	TGTGCCAGCAGTTTATCCCGGGGCCGCACAGATACGCAGTATTTT	CASSLSRGRTDTQYF
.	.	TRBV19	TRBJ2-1	TGTGCCAGTAGTTCCCCCGGGGACACCTACAATGAGCAGTTCTTC	CASSSPGDTYNEQFF
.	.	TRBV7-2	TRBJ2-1	TGTGCCAGCAGCTTAGTAGTAACAGTCAACAATGAGCAGTTCTTC	CASSLVVTVNNEQFF
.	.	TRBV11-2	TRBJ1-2	TGTGCCAGCAGCTTAGGTCAGGGAAACGGCTACACCTTC	CASSLGQGNGYTF
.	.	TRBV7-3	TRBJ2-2	TGTGCCAGCGGGACGGGGAACACCGGGGAGCTGTTTTTT	CASGTGNTGELFF
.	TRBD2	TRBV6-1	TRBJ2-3	TGTGCCAGCAGTGGAATAGCGGGGGGGCTGACAGATACGCAGTATTTT	CASSGIAGGLTDTQYF
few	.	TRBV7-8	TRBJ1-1	TGTGCCAGCAGCTTAGTAGGGGGGTCCAACATGAACACTGAAGCTTTCTTT	CASSLVGGSNMNTEAFF
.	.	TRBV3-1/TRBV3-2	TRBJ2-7	TGTGCCAGCAGCCAAGAATCAGGGTTTGGGGAGCAGTACTTC	CASSQESGFGEQYF
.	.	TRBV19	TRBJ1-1	TGTGCCAGTAGTATAGATTGGGGGAGCACTGAAGCTTTCTTT	CASSIDWGSTEAFF
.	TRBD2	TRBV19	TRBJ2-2	TGTGCCAGCACTACTAGCGGAAACACCGGGGAGCTGTTTTTT	CASTTSGNTGELFF
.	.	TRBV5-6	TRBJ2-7	TGTGCCAGCAGCTTGGCCGTGCGGGGCTATACGTCCTACGAGCAGTACTTC	CASSLAVRGYTSYEQYF
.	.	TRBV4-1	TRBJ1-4	TGCGCCAGCAGCCAAGGGCCTGCAACTAATGAAAAACTGTTTTTT	CASSQGPATNEKLFF